Below are 11 T cell receptor beta chains sequenced from a single sample in a study of T cell responses to AZD1222 COVID-19 vaccine. Sequenced by immunoSEQ multiplex PCR; TCRdb stores in-frame clones only, minus some. Of some 130,000 clones listed, roughly 84% are singletons. The starting material was peripheral blood, obtained on day 0 of AZD1222 vaccination. The receptors come from an adult in good health.

The V call is TRBV6-5, the J call TRBJ1-4; D uncertain. The V gene's germline CDR1 is MNHEY and CDR2 SVGAGI. This CDR3 has 13 residues. With 6 bases removed from V and 7 bases from J, the gap between germline ends came to 12 bases. The CDR3 DNA follows: TGTGCCAGCAGAAGAGTAATAGGTGAAAAACTGTTTTTT. Encoded protein: CASRRVIGEKLFF.

V and J are TRBV7-6 and TRBJ2-7; D remains ambiguous. The CDR3 is 15 amino acids. Trimming took off 4 bases at V and 2 bases at J, with 15 bases between the two ends. Per the germline V gene, CDR1 is SGHVS and CDR2 is FNYEAQ. CDR3 coding DNA: TGTGCCAGCAGCTCAAATTACTACAACGCCTACGAGCAGTACTTC. Its protein is CASSSNYYNAYEQYF.

The rearrangement uses TRBV24-1 and TRBJ1-4, with TRBD1 matching 8 bases. The CDR3 consists of 14 residues. Germline V CDR1 and CDR2: KGHDR, SFDVKD. The junction had 4 bases not matched to a gene; V was cut back by 9 bases and J by 2 bases. Written as DNA, the CDR3 is TGTGCCACCCAACAGGGGGGGACTAATGAAAAACTGTTTTTT. It codes for CATQQGGTNEKLFF.

This clone came up once. The chain employs TRBV28 and TRBJ1-1, with 9 nucleotides matching TRBD1. The CDR3 loop spans 14 amino acids. Germline CDR1 is MDHEN and CDR2 is SYDVKM. The ends lost 6 bases at V and 0 bases at J; junction bases unmatched: 2. The CDR3 DNA is TGTGCCAGCAGCGGGACAGGGATGAACACTGAAGCTTTCTTT. This sequence encodes CASSGTGMNTEAFF.

The chain employs TRBV9 and TRBJ2-7; 7 bases are shared with TRBD1. Trimming took 2 bases from V and 0 from J; bases not matched to a gene: 2. The CDR3 runs 14 residues. The germline V gene encodes CDR1 SGDLS and CDR2 YYNGEE. The CDR3 region has the DNA TGTGCCAGCAGCGTGACAGGGAGCTCCTACGAGCAGTACTTC. Translating gives CASSVTGSSYEQYF. Full variable domain (rest looked up from reference TRBV9 and TRBJ2-7): DSGVTQTPKHLITATGQRVTLRCSPRSGDLSVYWYQQSLDQGLQFLIQYYNGEERAKGNILERFSAQQFPDLHSELNLSSLELGDSALYFCASSVTGSSYEQYFGPGTRLTVT.

The CDR3 sequence: CASSDQRGGSYEQYF. The CDR3 nucleotides read TGTGCCAGCAGTGACCAGCGGGGGGGATCCTACGAGCAGTACTTC. The chain has TRBV2 and TRBJ2-7; 10 positions match TRBD2. In germline, CDR1 is SNHLY, CDR2 FYNNEI. The CDR3 consists of 15 residues. With 3 bases clipped from V and 1 base from J, the junction kept 3 bases outside the gene matches.

A word on this clone: This sample includes further DNA sequences coding for the same CDR3. The V and J genes are TRBV19 and TRBJ1-5; D is ambiguous. V lost 1 base, J lost 1 base, and 5 bases lay in between. Germline CDR1 is LNHDA and CDR2 is SQIVND (reference sequence). This CDR3 is 14 amino acids long. CDR3 loop: CASSIGGSNQPQHF. The CDR3 DNA sequence: TGTGCCAGTAGTATAGGAGGAAGCAATCAGCCCCAGCATTTT.

The chain is built from TRBV6-5 and TRBJ2-1, with no clear D. Trimming pared 6 bases from V and 2 bases from J, leaving 5 bases between. The germline gives CDR1 MNHEY, CDR2 SVGAGI. The CDR3 is 12 amino acids. DNA of the CDR3: TGTGCCAGCAGCTCGACCTACAATGAGCAGTTCTTC. This codes for CASSSTYNEQFF.

The rearrangement joins TRBV5-1 to TRBJ1-3; 9 nucleotides match TRBD1. Looked up from germline, CDR1 is SGHRS and CDR2 is YFSETQ. Trimming took 0 bases from V and 3 from J; bases not matched to a gene: 4. The CDR3 is 16 amino acids. The CDR3: CASSLAGTGNGNTIYF. The CDR3, as DNA: TGCGCCAGCAGCTTGGCCGGGACAGGGAATGGAAACACCATATATTTT.

The V and J genes are TRBV9 and TRBJ1-6; D is uncertain. Germline loops: CDR1 SGDLS, CDR2 YYNGEE. Trimming stripped 0 bases from V and 7 bases from J, with 8 bases between. CDR3 size: 14 residues. The CDR3 loop is CASSVEARNSPLHF. CDR3 sequence (DNA): TGTGCCAGCAGCGTAGAAGCCAGGAATTCACCCCTCCACTTT.

This chain uses TRBV28 with TRBJ1-6; possible D gene TRBD1, 6 bases. The CDR3 runs to 16 residues. Trimming took 6 bases from V and 3 from J, leaving 15 bases between them. The germline V gene has CDR1 MDHEN and CDR2 SYDVKM. CDR3 bases: TGTGCCAGCAGACAGGGTGCGAGCTTCTATAATTCACCCCTCCACTTT. As protein: CASRQGASFYNSPLHF.